A single sample gave rise to the 3 T cell receptor beta chains below, sequenced in a study of Ad26.COV2.S vaccination and SARS-CoV-2 variants. Assay: immunoSEQ multiplex PCR; the TCRdb copy retains only in-frame clones and omits some. The sample contains 40,000 to 55,000 clones, roughly 83% of which appear only once. The sample here was peripheral blood, taken after recovery from COVID-19. The receptors were sampled from a human donor who had recovered from COVID-19.

V and J are TRBV15 and TRBJ2-5; D uncertain. Germline CDR1 reads LNHNV; CDR2 reads YYDKDF (reference sequence). Between the trimmed V and J ends, which lost 1 base and 3 bases, there was a span of 3 bases. The CDR3 sequence is 12 residues long. CDR3 in amino acids: CATSRVEETQYF. The CDR3 nucleotides read TGTGCCACCAGCAGAGTGGAAGAGACCCAGTACTTC.

This sequence joins TRBV7-8 and TRBJ1-1; D unclear. Deletions cut 2 bases from V and 1 base from J, with 11 bases between. Germline V gene sequence: CDR1 SGHVS, CDR2 FQNEAQ. This CDR3 spans 15 amino acids. The CDR3 sequence: CASSLMTGRNTEAFF. The DNA of the CDR3 is TGTGCCAGCAGCTTAATGACTGGACGGAACACTGAAGCTTTCTTT.

V usage is TRBV4-1 and J usage is TRBJ2-1; maybe TRBD1 (6 bases). Germline CDR1 and CDR2: MGHRA and YSYEKL. V lost 6 bases and J 2 bases, leaving 17 bases between the germline ends. The CDR3 runs to 16 residues. The DNA of the CDR3 is TGCGCCAGCAGGGGCTCACAGGGTACCGCCTACAATGAGCAGTTCTTC. Translation: CASRGSQGTAYNEQFF.